This T cell receptor beta chain was documented in a study of cytomegalovirus exposure and HLA in healthy donors. About this clone: What it binds is unknown.

V shed 5 bases and J shed 3 bases, with 14 bases lying between them. The length of the CDR3 is 15 residues. In germline, CDR1 is ENHRY, CDR2 SYGVKD. Study-wide results and limits: The only immune exposure information that was available was CMV serostatus. Fewer N-insertions than the approximately 700-donor mean were reportedly shown by an Asian-associated ancestry cluster in a later analysis.

The PCR had 60 Vbeta and 13 Jbeta primers. TCRdb's table, derived via immunoSEQ multiplex PCR, lists solely in-frame clones and lacks some. The repertoire includes some 150,000 clones, about 83% of them detected once, and around 5.2% sits in the top ten. The donors (healthy individuals) were bone marrow donors. Sequencing was performed on PBMCs. The rearrangement uses TRBV10-3 and TRBJ1-5, with D tentatively TRBD1 (5 bases). This clonotype was sampled from a woman aged 30 to 39 in good health and CMV-seronegative. CDR3 sequence: CAISQGGWDNQPQHF. CDR3 nucleotide sequence: TGTGCCATCAGTCAGGGCGGATGGGACAATCAGCCCCAGCATTTT.